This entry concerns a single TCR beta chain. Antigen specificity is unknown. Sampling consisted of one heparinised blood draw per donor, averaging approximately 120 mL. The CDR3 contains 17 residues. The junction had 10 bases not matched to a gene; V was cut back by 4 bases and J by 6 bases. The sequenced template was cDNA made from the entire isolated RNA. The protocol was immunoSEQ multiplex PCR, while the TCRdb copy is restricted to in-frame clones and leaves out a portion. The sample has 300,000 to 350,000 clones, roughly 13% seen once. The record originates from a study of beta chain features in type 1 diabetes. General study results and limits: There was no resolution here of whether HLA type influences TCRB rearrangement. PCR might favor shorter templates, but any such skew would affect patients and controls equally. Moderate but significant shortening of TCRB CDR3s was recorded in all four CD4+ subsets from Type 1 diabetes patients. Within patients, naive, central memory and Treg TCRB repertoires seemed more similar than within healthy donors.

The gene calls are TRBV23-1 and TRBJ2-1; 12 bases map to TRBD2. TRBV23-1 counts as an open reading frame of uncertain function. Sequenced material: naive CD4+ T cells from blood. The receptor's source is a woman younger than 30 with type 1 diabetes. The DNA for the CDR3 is TGCGCCAGCAGTCCCCCTACGACTAGCGGGAGTCTCAATGAGCAGTTCTTC. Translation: CASSPPTTSGSLNEQFF.